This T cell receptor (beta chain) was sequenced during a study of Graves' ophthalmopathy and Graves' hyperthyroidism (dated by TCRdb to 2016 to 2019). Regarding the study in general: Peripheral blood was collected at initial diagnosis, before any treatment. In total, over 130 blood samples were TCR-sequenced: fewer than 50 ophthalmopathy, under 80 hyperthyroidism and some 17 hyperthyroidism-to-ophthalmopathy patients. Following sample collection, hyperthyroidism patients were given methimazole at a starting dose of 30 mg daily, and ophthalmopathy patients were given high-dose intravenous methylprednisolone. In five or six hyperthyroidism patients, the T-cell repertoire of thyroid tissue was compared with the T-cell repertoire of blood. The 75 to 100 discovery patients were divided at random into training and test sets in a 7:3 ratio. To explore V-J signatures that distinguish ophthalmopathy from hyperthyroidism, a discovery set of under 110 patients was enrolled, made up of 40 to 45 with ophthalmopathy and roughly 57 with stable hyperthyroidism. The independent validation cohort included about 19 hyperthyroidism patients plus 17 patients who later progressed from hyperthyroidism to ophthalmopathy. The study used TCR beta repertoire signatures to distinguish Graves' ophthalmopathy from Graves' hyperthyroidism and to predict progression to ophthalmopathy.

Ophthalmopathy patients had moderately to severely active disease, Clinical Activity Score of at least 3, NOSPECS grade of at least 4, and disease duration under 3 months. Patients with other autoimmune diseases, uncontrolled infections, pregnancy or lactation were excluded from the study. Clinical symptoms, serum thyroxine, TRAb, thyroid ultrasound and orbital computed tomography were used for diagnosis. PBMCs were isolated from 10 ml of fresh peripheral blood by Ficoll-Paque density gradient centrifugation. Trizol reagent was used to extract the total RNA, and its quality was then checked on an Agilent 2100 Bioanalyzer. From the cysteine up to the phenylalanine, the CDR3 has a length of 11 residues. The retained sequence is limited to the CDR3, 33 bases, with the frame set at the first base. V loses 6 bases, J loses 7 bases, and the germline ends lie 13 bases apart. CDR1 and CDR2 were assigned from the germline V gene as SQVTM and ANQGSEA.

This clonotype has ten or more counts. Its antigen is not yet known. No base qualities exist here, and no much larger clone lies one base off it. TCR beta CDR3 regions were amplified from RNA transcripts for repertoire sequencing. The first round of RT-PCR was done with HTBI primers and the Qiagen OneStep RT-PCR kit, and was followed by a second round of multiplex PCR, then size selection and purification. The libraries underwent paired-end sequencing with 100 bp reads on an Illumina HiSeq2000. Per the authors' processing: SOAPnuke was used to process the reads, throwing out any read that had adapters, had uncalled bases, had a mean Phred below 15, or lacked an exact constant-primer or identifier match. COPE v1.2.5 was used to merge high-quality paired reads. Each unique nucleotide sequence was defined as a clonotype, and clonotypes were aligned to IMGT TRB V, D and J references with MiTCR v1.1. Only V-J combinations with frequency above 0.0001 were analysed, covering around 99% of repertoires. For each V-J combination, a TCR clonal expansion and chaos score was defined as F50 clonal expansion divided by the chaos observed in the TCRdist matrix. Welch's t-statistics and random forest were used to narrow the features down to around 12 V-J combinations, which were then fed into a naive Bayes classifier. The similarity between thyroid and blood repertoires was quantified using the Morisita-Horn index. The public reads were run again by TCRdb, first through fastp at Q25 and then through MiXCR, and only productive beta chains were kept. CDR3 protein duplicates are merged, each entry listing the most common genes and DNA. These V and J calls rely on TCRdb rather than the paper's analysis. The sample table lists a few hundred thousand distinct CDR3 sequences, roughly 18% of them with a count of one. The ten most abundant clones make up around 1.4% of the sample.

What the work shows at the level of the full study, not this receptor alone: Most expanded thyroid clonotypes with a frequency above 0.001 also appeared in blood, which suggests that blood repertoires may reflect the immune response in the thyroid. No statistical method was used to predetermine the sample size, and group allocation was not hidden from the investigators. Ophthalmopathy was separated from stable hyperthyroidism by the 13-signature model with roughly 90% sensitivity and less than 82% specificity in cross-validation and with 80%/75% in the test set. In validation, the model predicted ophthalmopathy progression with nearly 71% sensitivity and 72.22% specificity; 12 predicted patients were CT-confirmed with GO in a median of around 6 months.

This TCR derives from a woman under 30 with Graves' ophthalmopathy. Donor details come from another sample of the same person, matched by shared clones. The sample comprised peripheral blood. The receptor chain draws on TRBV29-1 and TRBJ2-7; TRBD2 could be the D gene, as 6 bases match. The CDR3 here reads CSVGLGSEQYF. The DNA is TGCAGCGTGGGCCTCGGGAGTGAGCAGTACTTC.